These 20 T cell receptor beta chains originate from one sample sequenced in a study of regulatory T cells in long-lasting Graves disease (TCRdb year 2021). The time point label of this sample denotes: persistent/refractory GD, antithyroid drugs over 5 years with positive TRAb. RNA was extracted from PBMCs in TRIzol for both TCR sequencing and RNA sequencing. Preparation of the library involved multiplex PCR. The sample was run on an Illumina HiSeq 4000. iRepertoire HTBI primers and Arm-PCR amplification of CDR3 regions were used to construct TCR beta libraries. Clones were called with MiXCR by TCRdb after fastp trimmed the public reads at Q25, and only in-frame beta chains were retained. Every CDR3 protein is listed once, alongside the most common genes and DNA of its rows. The sample profile shows approximately 400,000 distinct CDR3 sequences; less than 25% of them were found once. The leading ten clones occupy about a quarter of the sample.

Material: peripheral blood mononuclear cells (PBMCs), obtained when the disease was refractory, from a patient treated with antithyroid drugs. The receptors here all came from a female donor with Graves disease.

This chain connects TRBV7-2 to TRBJ1-2; 7 nucleotides align to TRBD1. Germline V lookup: CDR1 SGHTA, CDR2 FQGNSA. The CDR3 spans 15 residues. J was trimmed by 3 bases and V by 1 base; bases with no gene match: 5. CDR3 DNA: TGTGCCAGCAGCTTAGGGGGCGGGACAGACTATGGCTACACCTTC. It is translated as CASSLGGGTDYGYTF.

The chain is built from TRBV7-9 and TRBJ1-1; D call uncertain. Trimming removed 1 base from V and 4 bases from J, with 10 bases in between. This CDR3 contains 14 residues. Germline V lookup: CDR1 SEHNR, CDR2 FQNEAQ (reference sequence). The CDR3 coding sequence is TGTGCCAGCAGCTTAGGGGCTAGTACCACTGAAGCTTTCTTT. This translates into CASSLGASTTEAFF.

CDR3 DNA sequence: TGTGCCAGCAGTTTCATTGGGGTCACGATGAACACCGGGGAGCTGTTTTTT. Its translation: CASSFIGVTMNTGELFF. The rearrangement links TRBV28 to TRBJ2-2, with no clear D. This CDR3 is 17 amino acids long. Trimming removed 3 bases at V and 1 base at J, with 15 bases between. Germline V lookup: CDR1 MDHEN, CDR2 SYDVKM.

Comment on this clonotype: This sequence may be a read error, since a much larger clone differs from it by one base. The CDR3 here is CAGSSPAGEFDEQYF. The CDR3 DNA follows: TGTGCCGGCAGTTCCCCAGCGGGAGAGTTCGACGAGCAGTACTTC. This chain uses TRBV12-3 or TRBV12-4 with TRBJ2-7; 8 bases align to TRBD2. The CDR3 is 15 amino acids.

Only a few counts were recorded for this clonotype. The chain couples TRBV10-3 to TRBJ2-3, with D tentatively TRBD1 or TRBD2 (5 bases each). The ends were cut back, 4 bases at V and 6 bases at J, with 17 bases in the middle. The CDR3 is 15 amino acids. In germline, CDR1 is ENHRY, CDR2 SYGVKD. The CDR3 spells CAISALAGGPDTQYF. In DNA, the CDR3 is TGTGCCATCAGTGCCCTAGCTGGGGGTCCGGATACGCAGTATTTT.

This clonotype appeared once. The chain recombines TRBV20-1 with TRBJ1-1; D is undetermined. Germline lookup yields CDR1 DFQATT and CDR2 SNEGSKA (reference sequence). This CDR3 region has 12 residues. Trimming shortened V by 3 bases and J by 5 bases, and 10 bases separated the two germline ends. The CDR3 reads CSASRLRTEAFF. As DNA, the CDR3 is TGCAGTGCTAGCCGTCTTCGGACTGAAGCTTTCTTT.

This clonotype was recorded at least ten times. The chain has TRBV28 and TRBJ2-7; TRBD2 aligns across 8 bases. Trimming removed 4 bases from V and 6 bases from J; junction bases left unmatched: 8. The CDR3 contains 14 residues. Germline CDR1 and CDR2: MDHEN and SYDVKM. Here the CDR3 reads CASSSRGGTTEQYF. The CDR3 region has the DNA TGTGCCAGCAGTTCACGGGGGGGTACGACCGAGCAGTACTTC.

This clonotype turned up a few times. This sequence joins TRBV14 and TRBJ2-4, with TRBD2 identical over 7 bases. The germline V gene has CDR1 SGHDN and CDR2 FVKESK. V lost 2 bases and J lost 1; bases outside the gene matches: 8. CDR3 length: 17 amino acids. Here the CDR3 reads CASSQRSVRGAKNIQYF. Written as DNA, the CDR3 is TGTGCCAGCAGCCAACGTTCGGTGCGGGGGGCCAAAAACATTCAGTACTTC.

A word on this clonotype: Because the CDR3 is missing its conserved closing phenylalanine or tryptophan, this is likely a read error. This rearrangement joins TRBV6-2 or TRBV6-3 to TRBJ1-2; 8 nucleotides align to TRBD1. Looked up from germline, CDR1 is MNHEY and CDR2 is SVGEGT. CDR3 length equals 15 residues. The trim removed 6 bases at V and 6 bases at J, leaving 12 bases unmatched. CDR3 amino acids: CASSSSRTGSHGYTS. The CDR3 DNA sequence: TGTGCCAGCAGCTCGTCCAGGACAGGGTCCCATGGCTACACCTCC.

V and J are TRBV2 and TRBJ2-3, with a tentative D call TRBD1 (6 bases). This CDR3 has 15 residues. V gave up 5 bases and J gave up 0 bases, with 12 bases separating them. CDR1 and CDR2 (germline): SNHLY, FYNNEI. CDR3 amino acids: CASSLRTASTDTQYF. The CDR3, as DNA: TGTGCCAGCAGTTTAAGGACAGCTAGCACAGATACGCAGTATTTT.

The chain carries TRBV18 and TRBJ2-1; no clear D. V shed 5 bases and J shed 8 bases, with 10 bases lying between them. This CDR3 is built from 12 residues. Looked up from germline, CDR1 is KGHSH and CDR2 is LQKENI. The CDR3 DNA reads TGTGCCAGCTCATCGCAAAGGGATGAGCAGTTCTTC. This translates into CASSSQRDEQFF.

The chain employs TRBV7-9 and TRBJ2-6, with unresolved D. Trimming left V 2 bases short and J 1 base short, with 6 bases between. Germline loops: CDR1 SEHNR, CDR2 FQNEAQ (reference sequence). The CDR3 spans 15 residues. CDR3: CASSLLQSGANVLTF. For the CDR3, the DNA is TGTGCCAGCAGCTTATTACAGTCTGGGGCCAACGTCCTGACTTTC.

This clonotype came up many times. The V and J genes are TRBV7-2 and TRBJ1-5; D gene unclear. V lost 3 bases, J lost 0 bases, and 9 bases lay in between. This CDR3 comprises 15 residues. Germline assignment: CDR1 SGHTA and CDR2 FQGNSA. The CDR3, as DNA: TGTGCCAGCAGCTTCAGCCCGGATAGCAATCAGCCCCAGCATTTT. Protein: CASSFSPDSNQPQHF.

This clonotype was seen a single time. One junction end disagrees with the germline gene, perhaps due to a read error. This sequence joins TRBV2 and TRBJ2-3; the D gene is possibly TRBD1 (5 bases). This CDR3 comprises 14 residues. The germline V gene has CDR1 SNHLY and CDR2 FYNNEI. DNA for the CDR3: TGTGCCAGCAGTGGACAGAGAGGCACAGATGCGCAGTATTTT. Protein sequence: CASSGQRGTDAQYF.

This clonotype occurred many times. The chain combines TRBV20-1 with TRBJ2-5; 10 bases fit TRBD2. The V segment lost 3 bases and the J segment 5 bases; nucleotides outside the gene matches: 9. CDR3 length equals 15 residues. Germline loops: CDR1 DFQATT, CDR2 SNEGSKA (reference sequence). CDR3 region: CSASISSGSLETQYF. The DNA for the CDR3 is TGCAGTGCTAGTATCTCTAGCGGGAGTCTGGAGACCCAGTACTTC.

This clonotype was recorded at least ten times. J is TRBJ2-6 and V is TRBV27; no definite D call. The V end was cut by 6 bases, the J end by 4 bases, with 7 bases between. The germline CDR1 and CDR2 sequences are MNHEY and SMNVEV (reference sequence). This CDR3 spans 13 amino acids. CDR3 loop: CASSTPGANVLTF. The CDR3 region has the DNA TGTGCCAGCAGCACTCCAGGGGCCAACGTCCTGACTTTC.

The gene calls are TRBV12-3 or TRBV12-4 and TRBJ2-2, with D possibly TRBD2 on 6 matching bases. CDR3 size: 14 residues. V lost 5 bases and J lost 4, with 11 bases in between. CDR3 sequence (DNA): TGTGCCAGCAGTCCGGGACTCCCCACCGGGGAGCTGTTTTTT. It encodes CASSPGLPTGELFF.

In its sample, this clonotype was seen many times. The CDR3 sequence: CASSDIETSNQPQHF. The CDR3 DNA reads as TGTGCCAGCAGTGATATAGAAACGAGCAATCAGCCCCAGCATTTT. The chain combines TRBV2 with TRBJ1-5; D gene uncertain. Germline V gene lookup returns CDR1 SNHLY and CDR2 FYNNEI. CDR3 length: 15 residues. V was clipped by 3 bases and J by 1 base, with 10 bases between them.

This clonotype was detected only a few times. The chain carries TRBV5-1 and TRBJ2-7; D is perhaps TRBD2 (6 bases). The germline CDR1 and CDR2 sequences are SGHRS and YFSETQ. This CDR3 comprises 15 residues. Deletions cut 0 bases from V and 5 bases from J, with 15 bases between. The CDR3 DNA reads TGCGCCAGCAGCTTGGGCGGGAACGTTAACAACGAGCAGTACTTC. Protein: CASSLGGNVNNEQYF.

This clonotype was seen only a few times. The chain uses TRBV20-1 and TRBJ1-5; the D gene is possibly TRBD1 (5 bases). This CDR3 is built from 13 residues. Germline CDR1 reads DFQATT; CDR2 reads SNEGSKA (reference sequence). Trimming shortened V by 6 bases and J by 0 bases, and 9 bases separated the two germline ends. CDR3 DNA: TGCAGTGCGGGGGATCTTAGCAATCAGCCCCAGCATTTT. Protein: CSAGDLSNQPQHF.